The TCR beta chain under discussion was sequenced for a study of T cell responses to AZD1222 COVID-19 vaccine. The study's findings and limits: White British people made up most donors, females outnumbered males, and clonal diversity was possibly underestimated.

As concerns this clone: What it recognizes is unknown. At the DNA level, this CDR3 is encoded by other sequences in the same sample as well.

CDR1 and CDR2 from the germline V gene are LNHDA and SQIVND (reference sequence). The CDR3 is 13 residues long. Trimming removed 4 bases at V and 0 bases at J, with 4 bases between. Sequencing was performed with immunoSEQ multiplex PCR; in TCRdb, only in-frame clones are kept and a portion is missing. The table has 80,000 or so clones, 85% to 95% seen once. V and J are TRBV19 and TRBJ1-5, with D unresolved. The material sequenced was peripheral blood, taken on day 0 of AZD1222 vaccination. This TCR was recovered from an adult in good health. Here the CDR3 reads CASSRDSNQPQHF. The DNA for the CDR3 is TGTGCCAGTAGTAGAGATAGCAATCAGCCCCAGCATTTT.